This TCR beta chain was documented in a study of cytomegalovirus exposure and HLA in healthy donors. The V gene's germline CDR1 is SQVTM and CDR2 ANQGSEA. Trimming cost V 4 bases and J 4 bases; bases outside gene matches: 6. The CDR3 extends over 13 amino acids. The study ran its PCR with 60 Vbeta and 13 Jbeta primers. Clones were sequenced by immunoSEQ multiplex PCR, and TCRdb holds only the in-frame ones, with some missing. Found here are 200,000 to 250,000 clones, roughly 80% of them singletons; the top ten hold about 1.7%. The source material was PBMCs. The TCR was taken from a man aged 45-65 years in good health and CMV-seronegative. The gene calls are TRBV29-1 and TRBJ1-2; 7 bases are shared with TRBD1. Here the CDR3 reads CSVGFGQAYGYTF. The CDR3 region has the DNA TGCAGCGTTGGGTTCGGACAGGCCTATGGCTACACCTTC.